Shown below are 18 T cell receptor beta chains from a single sample sequenced in a study of regulatory T cells in long-lasting Graves disease. Time point indicated: persistent/refractory GD, antithyroid drugs over 5 years with positive TRAb. PBMC-derived RNA was used for the TCR library. CDR3 regions were amplified by Arm-PCR using iRepertoire HTBI primers to build TCR beta libraries. A single record per CDR3 protein comes from TCRdb applying MiXCR to the multiplex PCR reads. This sample has roughly 450,000 distinct CDR3 sequences; roughly 20% occur once, and the top ten carry under 9%. This specimen consisted of peripheral blood mononuclear cells (PBMCs), obtained when the disease was refractory, from a patient treated with antithyroid drugs. These TCRs come from a female donor with Graves disease.

The CDR3 sequence: CASSLSPSFSGANVLTF. The CDR3, as DNA: TGTGCCAGCAGCTTAAGTCCTAGTTTCTCTGGGGCCAACGTCCTGACTTTC. This sequence joins TRBV27 and TRBJ2-6; D uncertain. Germline values: CDR1 MNHEY, CDR2 SMNVEV (reference sequence). Trimming cost V 6 bases and J 0 bases, with 15 bases left between them. The CDR3 is 17 amino acids.

This clonotype was counted a few times. The chain recombines TRBV7-2 with TRBJ2-3; D is ambiguous. Per the germline V gene, CDR1 is SGHTA and CDR2 is FQGNSA. The CDR3 consists of 15 residues. V was shortened by 1 base and J by 1 base, with 9 bases between the two germline ends. The CDR3 DNA reads as TGTGCCAGCAGCTTAGTATCAGGAGGCACAGATACGCAGTATTTT. Its protein product is CASSLVSGGTDTQYF. The variable domain in full, completed from reference TRBV7-2 and TRBJ2-3, reads GAGVSQSPSNKVTEKGKDVELRCDPISGHTALYWYRQSLGQGLEFLIYFQGNSAPDKSGLPSDRFSAERTGGSVSTLTIQRTQQEDSAVYLCASSLVSGGTDTQYFGPGTRLTVL.

This clonotype occurred many times. This chain links TRBV6-1 with TRBJ2-7; perhaps D is TRBD1 or TRBD2 (5 bases each). CDR1 MNHNS and CDR2 SASEGT come from the germline V gene. V was clipped by 5 bases and J by 2 bases, with 19 bases between them. CDR3 length equals 16 residues. CDR3 in amino acids: CASSLPRDRATYEQYF. The CDR3 bases are TGTGCCAGCAGTCTCCCTAGGGACCGGGCTACCTACGAGCAGTACTTC.

Only a few counts were recorded for this clonotype. The J gene is TRBJ2-7, the V gene TRBV6-1, with 13 bases identical to TRBD2. J gave up 6 bases and V 6 bases, and 5 bases lay outside the gene matches. The CDR3 contains 14 residues. Germline V CDR1 and CDR2: MNHNS, SASEGT. The CDR3 nucleotides are TGTGCCAGCAGACTAGGGACTAGCGGGGTCGAGCAGTACTTC. The encoded protein is CASRLGTSGVEQYF.

This clonotype has more than one count but fewer than ten. The chain employs TRBV20-1 and TRBJ2-5, with a tentative D call TRBD1 (5 bases). CDR1 is DFQATT, CDR2 SNEGSKA, per germline (reference sequence). Trimming stripped 0 bases from V and 5 bases from J, with 13 bases between. The CDR3 runs 14 residues. The CDR3 region is CSAREGVEAETQYF. The CDR3 DNA sequence: TGCAGTGCTAGAGAAGGGGTCGAGGCGGAGACCCAGTACTTC.

This clonotype was seen ten or more times. The DNA for the CDR3 is TGTGCCAGCTCATCAAAATTGAACACTGAAGCTTTCTTT. Its translation is CASSSKLNTEAFF. V and J are TRBV18 and TRBJ1-1; D uncertain. The V and J ends lost 5 bases and 0 bases respectively, with 7 bases between them. Germline V gene lookup returns CDR1 KGHSH and CDR2 LQKENI. CDR3 length: 13 residues.

This clonotype was seen a few times. The rearrangement links TRBV24-1 to TRBJ2-3, with D unclear. Germline V gives CDR1 KGHDR, CDR2 SFDVKD. The V and J ends lost 5 bases and 5 bases respectively, with 10 bases between them. This CDR3 spans 13 amino acids. CDR3 DNA sequence: TGTGCCACCAGTGTCGGTGGTCAAGATACGCAGTATTTT. The encoded protein is CATSVGGQDTQYF.

This clonotype was counted at least ten times. This rearrangement joins TRBV6-1 to TRBJ2-5; tentative D call: TRBD1 (8 bases). V lost 10 bases and J lost 3, with 21 bases in between. The length of the CDR3 is 15 residues. Germline values: CDR1 MNHNS, CDR2 SASEGT. CDR3 in amino acids: CANRDRQGREETQYF. The CDR3 nucleotides are TGTGCCAACCGAGACCGACAGGGGAGGGAAGAGACCCAGTACTTC.

There are many counts of this clonotype. The genes are TRBV6-2 or TRBV6-3 and TRBJ1-2, with D hard to call. Germline loops: CDR1 MNHEY, CDR2 SVGEGT. V was cut by 5 bases and J by 1 base, with 14 bases left in between. The CDR3 is 15 residues long. CDR3 nucleotide sequence: TGTGCCAGCAGTGAATGGCACAACTATAACTATGGCTACACCTTC. Its translation: CASSEWHNYNYGYTF.

In this sample, this clonotype turned up many times. The chain recombines TRBV28 with TRBJ2-7, with 7 bases fitting TRBD1. CDR1 is MDHEN, CDR2 SYDVKM, per germline. The CDR3 spans 14 residues. V dropped 5 bases and J dropped 0; count of bases not matched to a gene: 4. The CDR3 spells CASSPRDSSYEQYF. The CDR3 DNA follows: TGTGCCAGCAGTCCCCGGGACAGCTCCTACGAGCAGTACTTC.

V is TRBV2 and J is TRBJ2-5; 14 bases fit TRBD2. This CDR3 comprises 17 residues. Looked up from germline, CDR1 is SNHLY and CDR2 is FYNNEI. Trimming cost V 6 bases and J 4 bases; bases outside gene matches: 10. CDR3 DNA sequence: TGTGCCAGCAGGGGGACTAGCGGGAGAAGGGCGGGAGAGACCCAGTACTTC. Residues: CASRGTSGRRAGETQYF.

This clonotype has ten or more counts. This sequence joins TRBV20-1 and TRBJ1-1; D may be TRBD1 (5 bases). CDR3 size: 13 residues. Germline loops: CDR1 DFQATT, CDR2 SNEGSKA (reference sequence). The V end was cut by 5 bases, the J end by 5 bases, with 15 bases between. The CDR3 nucleotides are TGCAGTGCTCCGGGGCAGAGGCGAACTGAAGCTTTCTTT. Translated, it gives CSAPGQRRTEAFF.

The chain is built from TRBV7-8 and TRBJ1-1, with unresolved D. V lost 4 bases to trimming and J lost 4 bases, with 13 bases between them. This CDR3 region has 14 residues. Germline loops: CDR1 SGHVS, CDR2 FQNEAQ. DNA of the CDR3: TGTGCCAGCAGCTCGGGCTTCAAGGGCACTGAAGCTTTCTTT. It is translated as CASSSGFKGTEAFF.

In its sample, this clonotype is medium-sized. The chain has TRBV7-8 and TRBJ2-5, with TRBD2 matching 7 bases. The CDR3 sequence is 15 residues long. The germline V gene encodes CDR1 SGHVS and CDR2 FQNEAQ. With V trimmed by 4 bases and J by 1 base, 6 bases remained unmatched. CDR3 amino acids: CASSYTAGSQETQYF. CDR3 nucleotides: TGTGCCAGCAGCTATACAGCGGGATCCCAAGAGACCCAGTACTTC. The full variable domain, rest sourced from reference TRBV7-8 and TRBJ2-5, is GAGVSQSPRYKVAKRGQDVALRCDPISGHVSLFWYQQALGQGPEFLTYFQNEAQLDKSGLPSDRFFAERPEGSVSTLKIQRTQQEDSAVYLCASSYTAGSQETQYFGPGTRLLVL.

This clonotype has at least ten counts. This chain joins TRBV28 and TRBJ1-5; perhaps TRBD1 as D (5 bases). Trimming left V 2 bases short and J 2 bases short, with 22 bases between. This CDR3 comprises 19 residues. The germline gives CDR1 MDHEN, CDR2 SYDVKM. Here the CDR3 reads CASSLRDLSKGLGNQPQHF. As DNA, the CDR3 is TGTGCCAGCAGTTTAAGAGATCTATCAAAGGGGTTAGGCAATCAGCCCCAGCATTTT.

This clonotype was seen many times. V is TRBV28 and J is TRBJ2-7; D not certain. CDR1 and CDR2 from the germline V gene are MDHEN and SYDVKM. Trimming removed 5 bases at V and 2 bases at J, with 10 bases between. The CDR3 runs to 13 residues. CDR3 sequence (DNA): TGTGCCAGCAGTCGAGCAGCAACCTACGAGCAGTACTTC. The encoded protein is CASSRAATYEQYF.

This clonotype was observed many times. The chain links TRBV6-5 to TRBJ1-5; D gene ambiguous. The CDR3 spans 15 residues. Germline-derived CDR1 and CDR2 are MNHEY and SVGAGI. Between the trimmed V and J ends, which lost 0 bases and 2 bases, there was a span of 8 bases. The CDR3 sequence: CASSYSGYGNQPQHF. The CDR3 region has the DNA TGTGCCAGCAGTTACTCGGGGTACGGCAATCAGCCCCAGCATTTT.

As DNA, the CDR3 is TGTGCCAGTAGTATACAGGCCTGGAACACTGAAGCTTTCTTT. The encoded protein is CASSIQAWNTEAFF. This rearrangement joins TRBV19 to TRBJ1-1; D gene unclear. The CDR3 is 14 amino acids. CDR1 and CDR2 from the germline V gene are LNHDA and SQIVND (reference sequence). The V end was cut by 2 bases, the J end by 1 base, with 8 bases between.